Presented here are 26 T cell receptor beta chains from one specimen sequenced in a study of identical twins. TCRdb re-called the 5' RACE reads with MiXCR, one entry per CDR3 protein. The data contain hundreds of thousands of distinct CDR3 sequences, 12% of them singletons. Separately, the same data were catalogued under a study of yellow fever vaccine responses in identical twins.

Sequences were obtained from CD8+ T cells sorted from blood. The receptors originated from a woman aged 18-35 years in good health.

J is TRBJ2-7 and V is TRBV7-9; 9 bases map to TRBD1. After removal of 4 bases from V and 3 bases from J, the junction contained 7 bases not matched to a gene. CDR3 length equals 15 residues. Germline values: CDR1 SEHNR, CDR2 FQNEAQ (reference sequence). The DNA for the CDR3 is TGTGCCAGCAGCTCCGGAGGGACAGGGATCTACGAGCAGTACGTC. Its protein product is CASSSGGTGIYEQYV.

A few counts support this clonotype. The chain carries TRBV27 and TRBJ2-1; TRBD1 agrees at 10 bases. V lost 5 bases and J lost 5; bases outside the gene matches: 9. The CDR3 totals 16 residues. Germline CDR1 reads MNHEY; CDR2 reads SMNVEV (reference sequence). The CDR3 DNA reads TGTGCCAGCAGTCCTTTGGGGACAGGGGTTGACAATGAGCAGTTCTTC. Translated: CASSPLGTGVDNEQFF.

This clonotype was counted ten times or more. The rearrangement uses TRBV12-3 or TRBV12-4 and TRBJ2-2, with 10 positions matching TRBD2. This CDR3 has 16 residues. Trimming removed 5 bases from V and 3 bases from J; junction bases left unmatched: 6. In nucleotides, the CDR3 is TGTGCCAGCAGTCCCCCCCTAGCGGGAGACACCGGGGAGCTGTTTTTT. Protein: CASSPPLAGDTGELFF.

This clonotype was observed a handful of times. The rearrangement uses TRBV11-2 and TRBJ2-7; TRBD2 aligns across 10 bases. Germline V CDR1 and CDR2: SGHAT, FQNNGV. The CDR3 extends over 18 amino acids. V was pared by 0 bases and J by 0 bases, with 8 bases of the junction left unmatched. The CDR3 protein is CASSLDLAGGPSSYEQYF. The CDR3 nucleotides read TGTGCCAGCAGCTTAGATTTAGCGGGAGGTCCAAGCTCCTACGAGCAGTACTTC.

The CDR3 region is CATSDLQSGRGTDEQFF. DNA for the CDR3: TGTGCCACCAGTGATTTGCAGAGCGGGAGGGGGACGGATGAGCAGTTCTTC. J is TRBJ2-1 and V is TRBV24-1, with 10 bases aligning to TRBD2. J lost 8 bases, V lost 0 bases, and 9 bases had no gene match. Germline V CDR1 and CDR2: KGHDR, SFDVKD. This CDR3 has 17 residues.

This clonotype turned up a few times. The V and J genes are TRBV7-6 and TRBJ2-5; D not resolved. This CDR3 contains 14 residues. CDR1 SGHVS and CDR2 FNYEAQ come from the germline V gene. V was shortened by 5 bases and J by 1 base, with 11 bases between the two germline ends. The CDR3: CASSPRWSQETQYF. CDR3 sequence (DNA): TGTGCCAGCAGCCCCCGTTGGAGCCAAGAGACCCAGTACTTC. Supplemented by reference TRBV7-6 and TRBJ2-5, the full variable domain reads GAGVSQSPRYKVTKRGQDVALRCDPISGHVSLYWYRQALGQGPEFLTYFNYEAQQDKSGLPNDRFSAERPEGSISTLTIQRTEQRDSAMYRCASSPRWSQETQYFGPGTRLLVL.

The rearrangement joins TRBV24-1 to TRBJ2-2; D perhaps matches TRBD2 (6 bases). The CDR3 extends over 13 amino acids. Germline V gene lookup returns CDR1 KGHDR and CDR2 SFDVKD. V lost 5 bases and J 3 bases, leaving 6 bases between the germline ends. This CDR3 reads CATSAGDTGELFF. The CDR3 nucleotides read TGTGCCACCAGTGCGGGGGACACCGGGGAGCTGTTTTTT.

This clonotype has a count of ten or more. The rearrangement uses TRBV28 and TRBJ1-2; unclear D gene. The CDR3 contains 13 residues. V lost 6 bases to trimming and J lost 4 bases, with 12 bases between them. Germline CDR1 and CDR2: MDHEN and SYDVKM. The CDR3 protein is CASSSTRTYGYTF. The CDR3 bases are TGTGCCAGCAGCTCAACCAGGACCTATGGCTACACCTTC.

The chain couples TRBV2 to TRBJ1-2; D is undetermined. The CDR3 has 13 residues. Germline assignment: CDR1 SNHLY and CDR2 FYNNEI. V lost 4 bases, J lost 6 bases, and 12 bases lay in between. The CDR3 bases are TGTGCCAGCAGTGGGCCCCAGTCTCATGGCTACACCTTC. Amino acids: CASSGPQSHGYTF. The complete variable domain, with remaining parts taken from reference TRBV2 and TRBJ1-2, reads EPEVTQTPSHQVTQMGQEVILRCVPISNHLYFYWYRQILGQKVEFLVSFYNNEISEKSEIFDDQFSVERPDGSNFTLKIRSTKLEDSAMYFCASSGPQSHGYTFGSGTRLTVV.

This chain links TRBV6-2 or TRBV6-3 with TRBJ2-5; TRBD1 is a possible D gene (5 bases). There are 15 residues in the CDR3. The germline V gene has CDR1 MNHEY and CDR2 SVGEGT. The V end was cut by 2 bases, the J end by 2 bases, with 12 bases between. The CDR3 sequence is CASSYGSGPQETQYF. Written as DNA, the CDR3 is TGTGCCAGCAGTTACGGGTCAGGGCCGCAAGAGACCCAGTACTTC.

This sequence joins TRBV7-9 and TRBJ2-2, with D uncertain. Germline lookup yields CDR1 SEHNR and CDR2 FQNEAQ (reference sequence). CDR3 length: 16 residues. V lost 1 base, J lost 1 base, and 10 bases lay in between. The CDR3 is CASSLVGHRNTGELFF. The CDR3 nucleotides are TGTGCCAGCAGCTTAGTGGGTCACCGGAACACCGGGGAGCTGTTTTTT. Looking up the rest from reference TRBV7-9 and TRBJ2-2 gives the full variable domain: DTGVSQNPRHKITKRGQNVTFRCDPISEHNRLYWYRQTLGQGPEFLTYFQNEAQLEKSRLLSDRFSAERPKGSFSTLEIQRTEQGDSAMYLCASSLVGHRNTGELFFGEGSRLTVL.

This chain links TRBV3-1 with TRBJ2-5; weak D call: TRBD2 (7 bases). Germline-derived CDR1 and CDR2 are LGHDT and YNNKEL (reference sequence). Between the trimmed V and J ends, which lost 0 bases and 5 bases, there was a span of 22 bases. The CDR3 covers 18 residues. CDR3 coding DNA: TGTGCCAGCAGCCAAGATCTAACTGGTGGGGGGGCCTGGGAGACCCAGTACTTC. Translating it yields CASSQDLTGGGAWETQYF.

This clonotype was picked up many times. V is TRBV27 and J is TRBJ2-1; no reliable D call. The length of the CDR3 is 13 residues. Trimming cost V 0 bases and J 3 bases, with 3 bases left between them. CDR1 MNHEY and CDR2 SMNVEV come from the germline V gene (reference sequence). The CDR3 reads CASSLSNYNEQFF. The CDR3 DNA follows: TGTGCCAGCAGTTTATCGAACTACAATGAGCAGTTCTTC.

This clonotype showed up just a few times. The gene calls are TRBV9 and TRBJ2-3, with D perhaps TRBD2 (7 bases). Germline V gene sequence: CDR1 SGDLS, CDR2 YYNGEE. This CDR3 has 16 residues. V gave up 1 base and J gave up 5 bases, with 17 bases separating them. CDR3 sequence (DNA): TGTGCCAGCAGCGTATTAGGGGGAGGGCCACAAGATACGCAGTATTTT. It yields the protein CASSVLGGGPQDTQYF.

This clonotype has just one count. CDR3 sequence reads: CSAVLPLQDTDTQYF. CDR3 nucleotides: TGCAGTGCTGTTCTTCCACTCCAAGACACAGATACGCAGTATTTT. V usage is TRBV20-1 and J usage is TRBJ2-3; D unclear. The germline gives CDR1 DFQATT, CDR2 SNEGSKA (reference sequence). The CDR3 spans 15 residues. Trimming took 5 bases from V and 2 from J, leaving 17 bases between them.

This clonotype was recorded a few times. The CDR3 is CAISRSMGTSGRGPETQYF. The CDR3 bases are TGTGCCATCAGCCGCTCGATGGGGACTAGCGGGAGGGGGCCGGAGACCCAGTACTTC. The chain combines TRBV10-3 with TRBJ2-5, with 16 positions matching TRBD2. The CDR3 totals 19 residues. The V and J ends lost 6 bases and 5 bases, in that order; junction bases with no gene match: 15. The germline V gene encodes CDR1 ENHRY and CDR2 SYGVKD.

This rearrangement joins TRBV5-1 to TRBJ1-1, with D tentatively TRBD1 (6 bases). Trimming took off 4 bases at V and 1 base at J, with 17 bases between the two ends. The CDR3 has 16 amino acids. Looked up from germline, CDR1 is SGHRS and CDR2 is YFSETQ. CDR3 protein: CASSGLPGQTNTEAFF. The CDR3 coding sequence is TGCGCCAGCAGCGGATTACCGGGACAAACGAACACTGAAGCTTTCTTT.

This clonotype was observed a handful of times. The chain uses TRBV24-1 and TRBJ2-3, with a tentative D call TRBD2 (5 bases). The germline V gene has CDR1 KGHDR and CDR2 SFDVKD. Deletions cut 0 bases from V and 4 bases from J, with 16 bases between. CDR3 length: 17 amino acids. This chain's CDR3 is CATSDLNTQEGSDTQYF. The CDR3 nucleotides are TGTGCCACCAGTGATTTGAACACCCAAGAGGGCTCAGATACGCAGTATTTT.

This clonotype was detected many times. The J gene is TRBJ1-2, the V gene TRBV5-6, with D possibly matching TRBD1 (5 bases). Germline-derived CDR1 and CDR2 are SGHDT and YYEEEE. The CDR3 length is 14 residues. V lost 2 bases and J lost 9, with 17 bases in between. DNA for the CDR3: TGTGCCAGCAGCTTCTGGGGACCCCTTTCTAGCTACACCTTC. Amino acids: CASSFWGPLSSYTF. The entire variable domain, with the rest obtained from reference TRBV5-6 and TRBJ1-2, is as follows: DAGVTQSPTHLIKTRGQQVTLRCSPKSGHDTVSWYQQALGQGPQFIFQYYEEEERQRGNFPDRFSGHQFPNYSSELNVNALLLGDSALYLCASSFWGPLSSYTFGSGTRLTVV.

The chain uses TRBV6-2 or TRBV6-3 and TRBJ2-2, with D possibly matching TRBD1 (5 bases). V lost 8 bases and J lost 2, with 12 bases in between. The CDR3 is made up of 14 amino acids. Germline V gives CDR1 MNHEY, CDR2 SVGEGT. The CDR3 protein is CASLDTGNTGELFF. CDR3 DNA sequence: TGTGCCAGCCTCGATACAGGAAACACCGGGGAGCTGTTTTTT.

This clonotype turned up a few times. This rearrangement joins TRBV4-1 to TRBJ1-5; 12 nucleotides line up with TRBD1. This CDR3 has 18 amino acids. Per germline, CDR1 MGHRA and CDR2 YSYEKL. J gave up 0 bases and V 5 bases, and 8 bases lay outside the gene matches. DNA for the CDR3: TGCGCCAGCAGCTCCGGGACAGGGGGCGAATATAGCAATCAGCCCCAGCATTTT. Its translation: CASSSGTGGEYSNQPQHF.

V and J are TRBV5-1 and TRBJ2-5; a possible D gene is TRBD1 (5 bases). Between the trimmed V and J ends, which lost 1 base and 2 bases, there was a span of 18 bases. The CDR3 consists of 17 residues. Germline lookup yields CDR1 SGHRS and CDR2 YFSETQ. This chain's CDR3 is CASSLPGVRARQETQYF. The DNA of the CDR3 is TGCGCCAGCAGCTTGCCGGGTGTCAGGGCCCGACAAGAGACCCAGTACTTC. Variable domain in full (rest from reference TRBV5-1 and TRBJ2-5): KAGVTQTPRYLIKTRGQQVTLSCSPISGHRSVSWYQQTPGQGLQFLFEYFSETQRNKGNFPGRFSGRQFSNSRSEMNVSTLELGDSALYLCASSLPGVRARQETQYFGPGTRLLVL.

The CDR3 is CASLKTGGQYTGELFF. The CDR3 DNA follows: TGTGCCAGTCTGAAAACGGGGGGCCAGTACACCGGGGAGCTGTTTTTT. This chain joins TRBV6-2 or TRBV6-3 and TRBJ2-2; a weak D match, TRBD2 (7 bases). Trimming removed 9 bases from V and 3 bases from J, with 20 bases in between. From germline, CDR1 is MNHEY and CDR2 SVGEGT. The CDR3 contains 16 residues.

This rearrangement joins TRBV12-3 or TRBV12-4 to TRBJ2-2; a weak D match, TRBD2 (6 bases). The CDR3 contains 13 residues. The V end lost 11 bases, the J end lost 7 bases, and 17 bases lay between the germline ends. CDR3 loop: CAHGQWGGGELFF. The CDR3 bases are TGTGCCCACGGGCAGTGGGGAGGCGGGGAGCTGTTTTTT.

This chain links TRBV5-1 with TRBJ2-7; D perhaps matches TRBD1 (6 bases). V shed 4 bases and J shed 2 bases, with 25 bases lying between them. The germline V gene has CDR1 SGHRS and CDR2 YFSETQ. The CDR3 length is 18 residues. The CDR3 DNA reads TGCGCCAGCAGCCCGGCCGGACAGTCGGTGGGAGATACCTACGAGCAGTACTTC. Protein product: CASSPAGQSVGDTYEQYF.

The genes are TRBV18 and TRBJ2-6; possible D gene TRBD1, 6 bases. Germline loops: CDR1 KGHSH, CDR2 LQKENI. This CDR3 comprises 18 residues. V was shortened by 6 bases and J by 7 bases, with 25 bases between the two germline ends. CDR3 protein: CASSPTVQAVGGANVLTF. CDR3 in DNA: TGTGCCAGCTCTCCCACCGTTCAGGCGGTAGGGGGAGCCAACGTCCTGACTTTC. Combining the CDR3 with reference TRBV18 and TRBJ2-6 gives the whole variable domain NAGVMQNPRHLVRRRGQEARLRCSPMKGHSHVYWYRQLPEEGLKFMVYLQKENIIDESGMPKERFSAEFPKEGPSILRIQQVVRGDSAAYFCASSPTVQAVGGANVLTFGAGSRLTVL.